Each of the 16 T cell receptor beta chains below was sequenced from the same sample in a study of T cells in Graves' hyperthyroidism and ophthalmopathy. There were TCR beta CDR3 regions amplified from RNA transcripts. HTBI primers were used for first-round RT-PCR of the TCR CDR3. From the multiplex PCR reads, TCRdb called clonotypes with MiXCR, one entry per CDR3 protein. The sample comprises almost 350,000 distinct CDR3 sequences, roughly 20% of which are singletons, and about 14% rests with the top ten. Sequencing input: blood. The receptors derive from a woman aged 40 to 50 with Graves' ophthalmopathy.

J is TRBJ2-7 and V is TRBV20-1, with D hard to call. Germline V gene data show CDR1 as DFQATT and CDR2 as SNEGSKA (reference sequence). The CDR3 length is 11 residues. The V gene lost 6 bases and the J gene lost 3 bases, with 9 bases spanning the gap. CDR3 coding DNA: TGCAGTGCGTACGAACGCTACGAGCAGTACTTC. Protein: CSAYERYEQYF.

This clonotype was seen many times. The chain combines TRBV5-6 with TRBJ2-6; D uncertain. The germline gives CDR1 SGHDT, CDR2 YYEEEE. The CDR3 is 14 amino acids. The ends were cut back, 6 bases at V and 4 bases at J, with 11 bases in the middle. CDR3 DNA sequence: TGTGCCAGCAATTTGTACGCCGGGGCCAACGTCCTGACTTTC. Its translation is CASNLYAGANVLTF. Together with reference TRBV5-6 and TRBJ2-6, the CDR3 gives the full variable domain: DAGVTQSPTHLIKTRGQQVTLRCSPKSGHDTVSWYQQALGQGPQFIFQYYEEEERQRGNFPDRFSGHQFPNYSSELNVNALLLGDSALYLCASNLYAGANVLTFGAGSRLTVL.

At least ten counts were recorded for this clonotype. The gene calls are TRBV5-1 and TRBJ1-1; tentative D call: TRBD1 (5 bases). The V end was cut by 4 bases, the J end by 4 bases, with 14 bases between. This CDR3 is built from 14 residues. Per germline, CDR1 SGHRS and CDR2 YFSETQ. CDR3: CASSPGGFGTEAFF. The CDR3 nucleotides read TGCGCCAGCAGCCCCGGGGGGTTTGGCACTGAAGCTTTCTTT.

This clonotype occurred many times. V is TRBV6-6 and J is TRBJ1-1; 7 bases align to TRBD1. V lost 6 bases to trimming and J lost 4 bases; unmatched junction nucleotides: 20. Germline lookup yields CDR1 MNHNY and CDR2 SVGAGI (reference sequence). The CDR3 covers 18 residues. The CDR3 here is CASRLLRTGGGNGTEAFF. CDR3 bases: TGTGCCAGCAGACTCTTGAGGACAGGAGGGGGAAATGGCACTGAAGCTTTCTTT.

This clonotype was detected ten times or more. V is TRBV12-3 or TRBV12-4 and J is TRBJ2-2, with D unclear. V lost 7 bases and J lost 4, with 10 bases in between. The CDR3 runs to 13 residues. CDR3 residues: CASTVRITGELFF. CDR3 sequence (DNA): TGTGCCAGCACAGTAAGAATCACCGGGGAGCTGTTTTTT.

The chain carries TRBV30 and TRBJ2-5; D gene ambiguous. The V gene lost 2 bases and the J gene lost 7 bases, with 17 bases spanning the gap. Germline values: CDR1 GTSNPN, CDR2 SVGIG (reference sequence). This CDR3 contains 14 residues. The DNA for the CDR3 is TGTGCCTGGAGTCCGCCGGGCGGTATGGCGACCCAGTACTTC. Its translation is CAWSPPGGMATQYF. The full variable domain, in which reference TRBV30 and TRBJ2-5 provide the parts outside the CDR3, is SQTIHQWPATLVQPVGSPLSLECTVEGTSNPNLYWYRQAAGRGLQLLFYSVGIGQISSEVPQNLSASRPQDRQFILSSKKLLLSDSGFYLCAWSPPGGMATQYFGPGTRLLVL.

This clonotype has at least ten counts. This CDR3 reads CAFSGRFSTEAFF. The CDR3 coding sequence is TGTGCCTTCTCCGGGAGGTTCAGCACTGAAGCTTTCTTT. The chain has TRBV30 and TRBJ1-1; D not certain. The CDR3 is made up of 13 amino acids. In germline, CDR1 is GTSNPN, CDR2 SVGIG (reference sequence). Trimming removed 7 bases at V and 4 bases at J, with 16 bases between.

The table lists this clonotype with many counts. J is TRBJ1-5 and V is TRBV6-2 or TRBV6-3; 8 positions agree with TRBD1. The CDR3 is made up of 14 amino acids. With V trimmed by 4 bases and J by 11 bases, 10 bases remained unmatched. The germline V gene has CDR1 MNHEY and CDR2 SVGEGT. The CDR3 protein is CASSFRTGIGSQHF. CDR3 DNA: TGTGCCAGCAGTTTCCGGACAGGGATCGGGTCCCAGCATTTT.

The CDR3 DNA follows: TGCAGCGTTCCGAAGGGCGATTCCTATGGCTACACCTTC. Its translation is CSVPKGDSYGYTF. The V call is TRBV29-1, the J call TRBJ1-2; D remains unclear. V lost 5 bases to trimming and J lost 4 bases, with 14 bases between them. The CDR3 totals 13 residues. From germline, CDR1 is SQVTM and CDR2 ANQGSEA.

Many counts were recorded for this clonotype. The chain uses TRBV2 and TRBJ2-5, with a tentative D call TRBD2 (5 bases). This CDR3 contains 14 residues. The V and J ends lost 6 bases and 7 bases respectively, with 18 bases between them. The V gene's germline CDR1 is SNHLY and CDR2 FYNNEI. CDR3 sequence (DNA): TGTGCCAGCAGGGGCTCGGGGTCCTCAGGGACCCAGTACTTC. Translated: CASRGSGSSGTQYF.

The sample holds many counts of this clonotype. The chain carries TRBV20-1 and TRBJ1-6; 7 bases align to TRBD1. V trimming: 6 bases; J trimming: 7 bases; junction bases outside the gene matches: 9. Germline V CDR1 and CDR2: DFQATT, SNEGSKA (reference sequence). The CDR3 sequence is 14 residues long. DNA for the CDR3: TGCAGTGCCCAAGGACAGGCGACGAATTCACCCCTCCACTTT. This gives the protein CSAQGQATNSPLHF.

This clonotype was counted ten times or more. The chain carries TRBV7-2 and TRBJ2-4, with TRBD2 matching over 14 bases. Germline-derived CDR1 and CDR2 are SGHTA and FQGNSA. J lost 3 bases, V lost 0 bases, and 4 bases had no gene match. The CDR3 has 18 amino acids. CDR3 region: CASSLAGTSGSVKNIQYF. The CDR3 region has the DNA TGTGCCAGCAGCTTAGCGGGGACTAGCGGGAGTGTCAAAAACATTCAGTACTTC.

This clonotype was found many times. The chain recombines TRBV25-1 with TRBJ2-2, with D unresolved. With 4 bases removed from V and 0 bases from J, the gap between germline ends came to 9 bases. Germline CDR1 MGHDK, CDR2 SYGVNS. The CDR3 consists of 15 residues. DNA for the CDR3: TGTGCCAGCAGTGCGGCGCCCCCGAACACCGGGGAGCTGTTTTTT. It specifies CASSAAPPNTGELFF.

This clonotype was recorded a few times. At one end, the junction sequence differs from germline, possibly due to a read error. The CDR3 region is CASREDRAITEAFF. As DNA, the CDR3 is TGTGCCAGCAGGGAAGACAGGGCGATCACTGAAGCTTTCTTT. The chain joins TRBV6-1 to TRBJ1-1, with 7 bases aligning to TRBD1. Germline CDR1 MNHNS, CDR2 SASEGT. The CDR3 is made up of 14 amino acids.

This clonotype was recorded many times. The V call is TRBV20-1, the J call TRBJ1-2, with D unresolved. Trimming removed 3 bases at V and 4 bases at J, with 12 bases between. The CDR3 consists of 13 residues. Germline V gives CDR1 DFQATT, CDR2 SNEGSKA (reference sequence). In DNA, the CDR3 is TGCAGTGCTAGCGCCCTCACGGGCTATGGCTACACCTTC. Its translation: CSASALTGYGYTF.

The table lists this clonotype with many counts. This CDR3 is CASSWDSSYEQYF. In DNA, the CDR3 is TGTGCCAGCAGTTGGGACAGCTCCTACGAGCAGTACTTC. V usage is TRBV6-2 or TRBV6-3 and J usage is TRBJ2-7, with 7 bases aligning to TRBD1. The ends lost 4 bases at V and 0 bases at J; junction bases unmatched: 0. CDR1 and CDR2 from the germline V gene are MNHEY and SVGEGT. CDR3 length equals 13 residues.